Shown below are 24 T cell receptor beta chains from a single sample sequenced in a study of beta chain features in type 1 diabetes listed by TCRdb under 2018. Libraries were built with the immunoSEQ multiplex PCR assay. The High Capacity cDNA Reverse Transcription Kit was used to reverse transcribe all of the isolated RNA, meaning that expressed TCRB transcripts were what got sequenced. Entries here come from immuneACCESS through TCRdb and include only in-frame sequences with V and J called. Some clones fail to appear in such tables; in the studies checked, an unresolved V gene covers under half of the shortfall, and the cause of the remainder is unknown. This sample lists 300,000 to 400,000 clones; 7% to 9% were detected once. Of the sample, less than 0.45% is held by the ten largest clones. Sequencing was performed on central memory CD4+ T cells from blood. These receptors were obtained from a young woman in good health.

Ten or more counts support this clone. In DNA, the CDR3 is TGTGCCAGCAGCTTAGTAGGACAGGGGAACACTGAAGCTTTCTTT. This sequence encodes CASSLVGQGNTEAFF. This chain joins TRBV11-2 and TRBJ1-1; 8 nucleotides match TRBD1. This CDR3 is built from 15 residues. V shed 1 base and J 1 base; nucleotides not matched to a gene: 2. Per germline, CDR1 SGHAT and CDR2 FQNNGV.

CDR3 protein: CASSRDRADTQYF. The CDR3 DNA reads TGTGCCAGCAGCCGGGACAGGGCGGATACGCAGTATTTT. The V and J genes are TRBV5-4 and TRBJ2-3; 9 bases are shared with TRBD1. With 4 bases clipped from V and 6 bases from J, the junction kept 3 bases outside the gene matches. The V gene's germline CDR1 is SGHNT and CDR2 YYREEE (reference sequence). CDR3 length: 13 amino acids.

This clone came up many times. The rearrangement links TRBV27 to TRBJ1-1; D gene unclear. Per the germline V gene, CDR1 is MNHEY and CDR2 is SMNVEV (reference sequence). This CDR3 has 13 residues. Trimming removed 6 bases from V and 4 bases from J, with 12 bases in between. In DNA, the CDR3 is TGTGCCAGCAGAAGAATGGGCGGCACTGAAGCTTTCTTT. This translates into CASRRMGGTEAFF.

This clone has a handful of counts. The J gene is TRBJ1-4, the V gene TRBV28; perhaps TRBD1 as D (6 bases). V lost 6 bases and J lost 7, with 21 bases in between. Germline V gene sequence: CDR1 MDHEN, CDR2 SYDVKM. This CDR3 has 16 residues. The CDR3 bases are TGTGCCAGCAGCATACGGACAGCCAGGGAAGGTGAAAAACTGTTTTTT. Translating it yields CASSIRTAREGEKLFF.

This clone was observed at least ten times. The V gene is TRBV2, the J gene TRBJ1-3; maybe TRBD1 (5 bases). Germline CDR1 reads SNHLY; CDR2 reads FYNNEI. The V end was cut by 6 bases, the J end by 2 bases, with 14 bases between. The CDR3 contains 15 residues. CDR3 loop: CASRVRAEAGNTIYF. In DNA form, the CDR3 reads TGTGCCAGCAGAGTCAGGGCGGAAGCTGGAAACACCATATATTTT.

This sequence joins TRBV6-6 and TRBJ2-3; D tentatively fits TRBD1 or TRBD2 (5 bases each). V was cut by 11 bases and J by 0 bases, with 12 bases left in between. Germline V gene sequence: CDR1 MNHNY, CDR2 SVGAGI (reference sequence). There are 13 residues in the CDR3. CDR3 DNA: TGTGCCGGACGGGGCACGAGCACAGATACGCAGTATTTT. Its protein product is CAGRGTSTDTQYF.

A few counts support this clone. This chain joins TRBV29-1 and TRBJ2-1, with 8 bases identical to TRBD1. This CDR3 comprises 15 residues. The trim removed 4 bases at V and 9 bases at J, leaving 14 bases unmatched. The germline gives CDR1 SQVTM, CDR2 ANQGSEA. CDR3 DNA: TGCAGCGTTGCTTACAAAAGGGCAGGGGGCATTGAGCAGTTCTTC. It is translated as CSVAYKRAGGIEQFF.

A few counts support this clone. The chain has TRBV28 and TRBJ1-1, with no clear D. Germline loops: CDR1 MDHEN, CDR2 SYDVKM. V was trimmed by 6 bases and J by 5 bases, leaving 10 bases between them. The length of the CDR3 is 12 residues. The CDR3 DNA sequence: TGTGCCAGCAGGACGATTACAACTGAAGCTTTCTTT. As protein: CASRTITTEAFF.

J is TRBJ1-5 and V is TRBV10-3; maybe TRBD1 (5 bases). This CDR3 spans 15 amino acids. CDR1 is ENHRY and CDR2 is SYGVKD in the germline V gene. Trimming took off 10 bases at V and 0 bases at J, with 16 bases between the two ends. For the CDR3, the DNA is TGTGCCACCTCAACGGGGCTGACTAGCAATCAGCCCCAGCATTTT. Translation: CATSTGLTSNQPQHF.

The sample holds many counts of this clone. This chain links TRBV7-9 with TRBJ2-7; the D gene is possibly TRBD2 (6 bases). The germline V and J ends were trimmed by 6 bases and 2 bases, with 8 bases remaining between them. CDR3 length: 12 residues. CDR1 and CDR2 from the germline V gene are SEHNR and FQNEAQ (reference sequence). CDR3 loop: CASSTGAYEQYF. The DNA for the CDR3 is TGTGCCAGCAGTACGGGAGCCTACGAGCAGTACTTC.

This clone was seen only a few times. The V call is TRBV29-1, the J call TRBJ2-4, with TRBD1 matching 8 bases. Per germline, CDR1 SQVTM and CDR2 ANQGSEA. J lost 1 base, V lost 1 base, and 0 bases had no gene match. This CDR3 is 14 amino acids long. This CDR3 reads CSVEGTGAKNIQYF. The CDR3, as DNA: TGCAGCGTTGAAGGGACAGGGGCCAAAAACATTCAGTACTTC.

This clone appeared a few times. The rearrangement joins TRBV29-1 to TRBJ1-1; D call uncertain. This CDR3 is 15 amino acids long. Germline CDR1 reads SQVTM; CDR2 reads ANQGSEA. V lost 6 bases and J lost 1, with 18 bases in between. CDR3 protein: CSVAHLDSGNTEAFF. CDR3 nucleotide sequence: TGCAGCGTCGCCCATTTGGATTCGGGGAACACTGAAGCTTTCTTT. Together with reference TRBV29-1 and TRBJ1-1, the CDR3 gives the full variable domain: SAVISQKPSRDICQRGTSLTIQCQVDSQVTMMFWYRQQPGQSLTLIATANQGSEATYESGFVIDKFPISRPNLTFSTLTVSNMSPEDSSIYLCSVAHLDSGNTEAFFGQGTRLTVV.

This clone was found a few times. This chain links TRBV7-2 with TRBJ1-1; TRBD1 might be the D (6 bases). Trimming shortened V by 3 bases and J by 0 bases, and 11 bases separated the two germline ends. Germline V gene data show CDR1 as SGHTA and CDR2 as FQGNSA. This CDR3 contains 15 residues. The CDR3 loop is CASSLTGLMNTEAFF. CDR3 DNA sequence: TGTGCCAGCAGCTTGACAGGCCTCATGAACACTGAAGCTTTCTTT.

This clone came up a few times. This rearrangement joins TRBV5-1 to TRBJ1-2; D unresolved. The germline V and J ends were trimmed by 1 base and 2 bases, with 24 bases remaining between them. The CDR3 has 19 amino acids. Germline loops: CDR1 SGHRS, CDR2 YFSETQ. This CDR3 reads CASSLPHREGSIPNYGYTF. As DNA, the CDR3 is TGCGCCAGCAGCTTGCCCCACCGTGAGGGCTCTATTCCAAACTATGGCTACACCTTC.

This clone was seen a few times. This chain connects TRBV7-2 to TRBJ2-7; D is possibly TRBD1 or TRBD2 (6 bases each). Germline V CDR1 and CDR2: SGHTA, FQGNSA. The length of the CDR3 is 16 residues. V was clipped by 2 bases and J by 2 bases, with 16 bases between them. CDR3 sequence: CASSLPGGQLTYEQYF. The CDR3 DNA follows: TGTGCCAGCAGCTTACCTGGGGGGCAACTGACCTACGAGCAGTACTTC.

This clone was seen a few times. The chain couples TRBV19 to TRBJ2-1; a weak D match, TRBD2 (6 bases). Trimming removed 5 bases from V and 0 bases from J, with 11 bases in between. The CDR3 consists of 15 residues. Germline V gene sequence: CDR1 LNHDA, CDR2 SQIVND (reference sequence). CDR3 in amino acids: CASSLGLNSYNEQFF. Here the CDR3 DNA reads TGTGCCAGTAGTTTGGGACTCAACTCCTACAATGAGCAGTTCTTC.

This chain connects TRBV29-1 to TRBJ1-5; TRBD1 might be the D (5 bases). The CDR3 extends over 13 amino acids. V was clipped by 6 bases and J by 5 bases, with 14 bases between them. CDR1 and CDR2 (germline): SQVTM, ANQGSEA. CDR3: CSVAPAGHQPQHF. The CDR3 bases are TGCAGCGTCGCCCCAGCAGGGCATCAGCCCCAGCATTTT.

V and J are TRBV18 and TRBJ2-7; the D is unclear. Trimming pared 3 bases from V and 2 bases from J, leaving 11 bases between. The CDR3 sequence is 14 residues long. Germline-derived CDR1 and CDR2 are KGHSH and LQKENI. The DNA of the CDR3 is TGTGCCAGCTCACCCGTACGAGCTACCTACGAGCAGTACTTC. Translated, it gives CASSPVRATYEQYF.

This chain uses TRBV18 with TRBJ2-2; D not certain. V lost 2 bases to trimming and J lost 4 bases, with 11 bases between them. Germline CDR1 is KGHSH and CDR2 is LQKENI. The CDR3 totals 15 residues. This CDR3 reads CASSPMSSRTGELFF. The CDR3 nucleotides read TGTGCCAGCTCACCAATGTCTAGTCGCACCGGGGAGCTGTTTTTT.

This clone was seen at least ten times. V usage is TRBV28 and J usage is TRBJ2-5; D unresolved. The V gene lost 2 bases and the J gene lost 4 bases, with 8 bases spanning the gap. The CDR3 runs 13 residues. Germline CDR1 reads MDHEN; CDR2 reads SYDVKM. In DNA form, the CDR3 reads TGTGCCAGCAGTTTAGAACTCAGAGAGACCCAGTACTTC. It yields the protein CASSLELRETQYF.

The chain carries TRBV7-2 and TRBJ1-5; D remains ambiguous. Germline V gene data show CDR1 as SGHTA and CDR2 as FQGNSA. The CDR3 covers 13 residues. The germline V and J ends were trimmed by 2 bases and 5 bases, with 7 bases remaining between them. DNA of the CDR3: TGTGCCAGCAGCTTACCGGGGTATCAGCCCCAGCATTTT. Translation: CASSLPGYQPQHF.

The rearrangement links TRBV6-1 to TRBJ2-1; maybe TRBD2 (6 bases). The CDR3 contains 14 residues. CDR1 is MNHNS and CDR2 is SASEGT in the germline V gene. V lost 10 bases and J 7 bases, leaving 20 bases between the germline ends. The CDR3 sequence: CATIEWGVSNEQFF. DNA of the CDR3: TGTGCCACCATCGAGTGGGGGGTCTCGAATGAGCAGTTCTTC.

DNA of the CDR3: TGTGCCACCAGCAGAGAGGAGGGGAAAGAGACCCAGTACTTC. It translates to CATSREEGKETQYF. V and J are TRBV15 and TRBJ2-5, with a weak D call TRBD2 (6 bases). Germline loops: CDR1 LNHNV, CDR2 YYDKDF (reference sequence). The CDR3 has 14 amino acids. V lost 0 bases and J 3 bases, leaving 8 bases between the germline ends.

The rearrangement uses TRBV4-3 and TRBJ1-4; tentatively, D is TRBD1 (6 bases). Germline V gene sequence: CDR1 LGHNA, CDR2 YSLEER. CDR3 length: 14 residues. The ends were cut back, 4 bases at V and 6 bases at J, with 12 bases in the middle. CDR3: CASSPGTRDEKLFF. The CDR3 DNA reads as TGCGCCAGCAGCCCCGGGACACGGGATGAAAAACTGTTTTTT.